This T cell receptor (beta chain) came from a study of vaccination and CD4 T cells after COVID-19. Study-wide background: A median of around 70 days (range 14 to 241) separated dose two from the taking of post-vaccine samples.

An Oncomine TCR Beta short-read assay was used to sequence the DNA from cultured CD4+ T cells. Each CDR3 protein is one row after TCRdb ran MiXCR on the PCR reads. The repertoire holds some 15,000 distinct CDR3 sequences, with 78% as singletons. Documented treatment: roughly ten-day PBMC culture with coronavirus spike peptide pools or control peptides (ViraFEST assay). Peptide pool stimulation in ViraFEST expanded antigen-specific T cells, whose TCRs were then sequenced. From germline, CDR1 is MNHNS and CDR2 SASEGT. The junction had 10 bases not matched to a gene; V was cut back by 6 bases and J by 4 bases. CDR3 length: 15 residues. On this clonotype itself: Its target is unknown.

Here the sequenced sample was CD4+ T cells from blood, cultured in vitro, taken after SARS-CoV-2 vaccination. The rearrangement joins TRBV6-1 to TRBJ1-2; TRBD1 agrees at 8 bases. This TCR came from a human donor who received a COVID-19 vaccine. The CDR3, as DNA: TGTGCCAGCAGCCGACAGGGGAAGAGTGGCTATGGCTACACCTTC. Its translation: CASSRQGKSGYGYTF.